This TCR beta chain was obtained from a study of CD8+ T cells in alopecia areata. Study at large: Those treated were given oral tofacitinib at 5 to 10 mg twice daily. The study gave tofacitinib for 6 to 18 months, then 6 months off drug.

Remarks on this clone: Its antigen is currently unknown.

Study observations and caveats: Numerous expanded lesional clones remained in scalp and blood during tofacitinib.

As for treatment: oral pan-JAK inhibitor, 5-10 mg twice daily. Obtained from alopecia areata patients were lesional scalp punch biopsies along with peripheral blood. The authors extracted RNA and reverse transcribed it into cDNA as the sequencing template. Generated by immunoSEQ multiplex PCR, the TCRdb table keeps only in-frame clones and is missing some. The sample has around 99,000 clones, roughly 84% seen once. The sequencing used CD8+ T cells sorted from blood, collected at week 24, from a patient treated with tofacitinib. This clonotype originated in a human donor with alopecia areata.

CDR3 DNA: TGCGCCACCGCCGCGAAGGGACAGGGAGGTAGTGGGCACACTGAAGCTTTCTTT. Translated, it gives CATAAKGQGGSGHTEAFF. This chain uses TRBV5-1 with TRBJ1-1; 9 nucleotides agree with TRBD1. The V gene end was trimmed by 9 bases and the J gene end by 3 bases; junction bases not matched to a gene: 21. Germline lookup yields CDR1 SGHRS and CDR2 YFSETQ. The CDR3 length is 18 residues. The full variable domain, completed using reference TRBV5-1 and TRBJ1-1, is KAGVTQTPRYLIKTRGQQVTLSCSPISGHRSVSWYQQTPGQGLQFLFEYFSETQRNKGNFPGRFSGRQFSNSRSEMNVSTLELGDSALYLCATAAKGQGGSGHTEAFFGQGTRLTVV.